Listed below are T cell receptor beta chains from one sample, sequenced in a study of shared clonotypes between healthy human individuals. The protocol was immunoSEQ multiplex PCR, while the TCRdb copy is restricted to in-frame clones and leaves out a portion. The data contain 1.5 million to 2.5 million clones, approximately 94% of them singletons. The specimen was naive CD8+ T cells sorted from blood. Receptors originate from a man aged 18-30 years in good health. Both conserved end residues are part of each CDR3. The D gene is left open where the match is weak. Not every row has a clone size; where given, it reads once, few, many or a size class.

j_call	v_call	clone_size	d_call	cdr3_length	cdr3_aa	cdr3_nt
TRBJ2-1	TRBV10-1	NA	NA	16	CASSGFSSDPYNEQFF	TGCGCCAGCAGTGGTTTCTCTAGCGACCCATACAATGAGCAGTTCTTC
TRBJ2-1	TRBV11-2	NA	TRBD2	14	CASRGTSGRYEQFF	TGTGCCAGCAGAGGGACTAGCGGGAGGTATGAGCAGTTCTTC
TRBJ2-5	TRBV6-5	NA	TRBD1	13	CASSFGTGRAQYF	TGTGCCAGCAGTTTCGGGACAGGGAGGGCCCAGTACTTC
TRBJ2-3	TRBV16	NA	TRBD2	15	CASSTPGLASDTQYF	TGTGCCAGCAGTACGCCGGGACTAGCGTCAGATACGCAGTATTTT
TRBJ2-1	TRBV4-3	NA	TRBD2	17	CASSQDPDSGYYNEQFF	TGCGCCAGCAGCCAAGATCCTGATAGCGGGTACTACAATGAGCAGTTCTTC
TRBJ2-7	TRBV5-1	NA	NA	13	CASSSYEPYEQYF	TGCGCCAGCAGCTCTTACGAGCCCTACGAGCAGTACTTC
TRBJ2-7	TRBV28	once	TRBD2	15	CASRPTGTSSYEQYF	TGTGCCAGCAGGCCCACAGGGACTAGCTCCTACGAGCAGTACTTC
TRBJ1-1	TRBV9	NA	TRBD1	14	CASSVDRGGTEAFF	TGTGCCAGCAGCGTCGACAGGGGAGGCACTGAAGCTTTCTTT
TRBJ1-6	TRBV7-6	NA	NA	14	CASSWQGNNSPLHF	TGTGCCAGCAGCTGGCAGGGCAACAATTCACCCCTCCACTTT
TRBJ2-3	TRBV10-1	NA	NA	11	CASTDTDTQYF	TGCGCCAGCACCGACACAGATACGCAGTATTTT
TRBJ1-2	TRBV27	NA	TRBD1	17	CASSLNGAGGENYGYTF	TGTGCCAGCAGTTTAAACGGGGCAGGGGGCGAGAACTATGGCTACACCTTC
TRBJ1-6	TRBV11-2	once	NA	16	CASSLYPEHPNSPLHF	TGTGCCAGCAGCTTATACCCCGAACACCCTAATTCACCCCTCCACTTT
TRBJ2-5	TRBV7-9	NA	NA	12	CASSLGGAPEYF	TGTGCCAGCAGCTTAGGGGGGGCGCCTGAGTACTTC
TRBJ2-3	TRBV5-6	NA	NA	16	CASSTSSTIFTDTQYF	TGTGCCAGCAGCACTTCTAGTACGATTTTCACAGATACGCAGTATTTT
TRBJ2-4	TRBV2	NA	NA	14	CASSEGRTKNIQYF	TGTGCCAGCAGTGAAGGGCGTACTAAAAACATTCAGTACTTC
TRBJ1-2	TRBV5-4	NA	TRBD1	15	CASSQPPGQVNGYTF	TGTGCCAGCAGCCAACCTCCGGGACAGGTCAATGGCTACACCTTC
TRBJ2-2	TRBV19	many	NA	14	CASSIDPGTGELFF	TGTGCCAGTAGTATAGATCCCGGTACCGGGGAGCTGTTTTTT
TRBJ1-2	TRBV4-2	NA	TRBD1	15	CASSQPPTGGDGYTF	TGTGCCAGCAGCCAACCCCCGACAGGGGGCGATGGCTACACCTTC
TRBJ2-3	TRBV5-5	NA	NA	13	CASSLYRTDTQYF	TGTGCCAGCAGCTTGTACCGCACAGATACGCAGTATTTT
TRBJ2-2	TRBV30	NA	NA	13	CAWSADTGGELFF	TGTGCCTGGAGTGCAGACACCGGCGGGGAGCTGTTTTTT
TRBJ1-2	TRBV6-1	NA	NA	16	CASSEEMDWGGGGYTF	TGTGCCAGCAGTGAAGAGATGGACTGGGGCGGGGGCGGCTACACCTTC
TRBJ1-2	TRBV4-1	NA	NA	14	CASSQLSANYGYTF	TGCGCCAGCAGCCAACTCTCTGCTAACTATGGCTACACCTTC
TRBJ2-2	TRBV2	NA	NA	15	CASSGSGAVDGELFF	TGTGCCAGCAGTGGGTCGGGGGCCGTGGACGGGGAGCTGTTTTTT
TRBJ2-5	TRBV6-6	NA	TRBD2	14	CASTLLAGGETQYF	TGTGCCAGCACCCTCCTAGCGGGTGGAGAGACCCAGTACTTC
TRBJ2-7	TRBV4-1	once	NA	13	CASSQEGGYEQYF	TGCGCCAGCAGCCAAGAGGGGGGTTACGAGCAGTACTTC
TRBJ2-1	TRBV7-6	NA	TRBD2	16	CASSLVRTSGSGEQFF	TGTGCCAGCAGCTTAGTGCGGACTAGCGGGAGTGGGGAGCAGTTCTTC
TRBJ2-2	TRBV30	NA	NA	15	CAWSELASNTGELFF	TGTGCCTGGAGTGAATTGGCATCGAACACCGGGGAGCTGTTTTTT
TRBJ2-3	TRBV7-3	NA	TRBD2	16	CASSLRASGESDTQYF	TGTGCCAGCAGCTTAAGGGCTAGCGGGGAAAGCGATACGCAGTATTTT
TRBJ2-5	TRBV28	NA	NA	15	CASSSRVAVVETQYF	TGTGCCAGCAGCTCCCGGGTCGCGGTGGTGGAGACCCAGTACTTC
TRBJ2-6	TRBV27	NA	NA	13	CASSATGANVLTF	TGTGCCAGCAGTGCCACCGGGGCCAACGTCCTGACTTTC
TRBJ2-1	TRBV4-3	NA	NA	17	CASSQELISRFGNEQFF	TGCGCCAGCAGCCAAGAACTTATCTCCCGTTTTGGAAATGAGCAGTTCTTC
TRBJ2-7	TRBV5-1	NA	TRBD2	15	CASSLSGTSSYEQYF	TGCGCCAGCAGCTTATCCGGGACTAGCTCCTACGAGCAGTACTTC
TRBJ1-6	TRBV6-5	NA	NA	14	CASSYAGVDSPLHF	TGTGCCAGCAGTTACGCAGGGGTAGATTCACCCCTCCACTTT
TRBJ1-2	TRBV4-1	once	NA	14	CASSPLSGAQGYTF	TGCGCCAGCAGCCCCCTCTCGGGGGCGCAGGGCTACACCTTC
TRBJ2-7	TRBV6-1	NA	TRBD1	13	CASTHRGAYEQYF	TGTGCCAGCACCCACAGGGGAGCCTACGAGCAGTACTTC
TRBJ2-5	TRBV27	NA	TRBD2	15	CASSYVAGGQETQYF	TGTGCCAGCAGTTACGTCGCGGGGGGGCAAGAGACCCAGTACTTC
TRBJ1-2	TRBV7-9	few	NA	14	CASSPYGMGYGYTF	TGTGCCAGCAGCCCCTACGGCATGGGTTATGGCTACACCTTC
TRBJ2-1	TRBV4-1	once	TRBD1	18	CASSLLPPIGQGGDEQFF	TGCGCCAGCAGCCTCCTGCCCCCAATTGGACAGGGAGGCGATGAGCAGTTCTTC
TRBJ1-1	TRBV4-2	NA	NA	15	CASSQVEESHESAFF	TGTGCCAGCAGCCAAGTGGAGGAATCACACGAGAGCGCTTTCTTT
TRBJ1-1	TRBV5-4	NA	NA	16	CASSLGPGAINTEAFF	TGTGCCAGCAGCTTGGGACCAGGGGCTATCAACACTGAAGCTTTCTTT
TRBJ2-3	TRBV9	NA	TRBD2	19	CASIRVATSGRNFTDTQYF	TGTGCCAGCATCCGTGTAGCGACTAGCGGGAGGAACTTCACAGATACGCAGTATTTT
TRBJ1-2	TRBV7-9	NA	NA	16	CASSLSGTGEYYGYTF	TGTGCCAGCAGCCTTAGTGGGACTGGGGAGTACTATGGCTACACCTTC
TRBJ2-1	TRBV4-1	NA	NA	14	CASSLLQGNNEQFF	TGCGCCAGCAGCCTCCTCCAGGGGAACAATGAGCAGTTCTTC
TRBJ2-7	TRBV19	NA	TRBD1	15	CASSSGQGAPYEQYF	TGTGCCAGTAGTAGCGGACAGGGGGCACCCTACGAGCAGTACTTC
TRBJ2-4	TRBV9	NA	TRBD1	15	CASSTRTGGENIQYF	TGTGCCAGCAGCACCCGGACAGGGGGCGAAAACATTCAGTACTTC